This T cell receptor (beta chain) derives from a study of Ad26.COV2.S vaccination and SARS-CoV-2 variants (dated by TCRdb to about 2021). Regarding the study in general: Donors in the vaccine arm were drawn from COV1001, a phase I-IIa trial of Ad26.COV2.S in healthy adults that was multicentre, randomized, double-blind and placebo-controlled. Dosing of Ad26.COV2.S was intramuscular, at either 5x10^10 or 1x10^11 viral particles, delivered as one shot or as two shots spaced 56 days apart. Sequencing of the TCRbeta repertoire served to evaluate the specificity and breadth of SARS-CoV-2-reactive T cell receptors following Ad26.COV2.S vaccination. The TCR-sequenced set comprised around 30 samples: approximately 20 Ad26.COV2.S vaccine recipients, 5 placebo recipients and 8 SARS-CoV-2 convalescent individuals. Trial participants were randomized into five groups of five, in which low-dose or high-dose Ad26.COV2.S was given once or twice, or placebo was given on both occasions. Blinding of investigators to trial group allocation was maintained during experiments and outcome assessment.

The meaning of the sample's treatment or condition label: some 19 received Ad26.COV2.S at low or high dose, single or two shots; roughly five received placebo; per-sample allocation not given. Repertoires of vaccine and placebo recipients were sequenced from samples taken on day 63 after the first injection. Cohort 1b enrolled 20 to 30 adults aged 18-55 years at a single site in Boston, USA, between 29 July and 7 August 2020. Ad26.COV2.S was a replication-incompetent adenovirus type 26 vector that expressed a prefusion-stabilized SARS-CoV-2 spike protein derived from the original Wuhan strain. The immunoSEQ Assay was used to sequence TCRbeta CDR3 regions. After extraction, genomic DNA underwent amplification by bias-controlled multiplex PCR, followed by high-throughput sequencing. The authors' pipeline ran thus. To quantify the absolute abundance of every unique TCRbeta CDR3 region, sequences were collapsed and filtered. T cell fraction was estimated by normalizing TCRbeta template counts to usable DNA, which was measured by amplifying reference genes present in all nucleated cells. Repertoire TCRs were annotated as SARS-CoV-2-specific by exact matching of V gene, CDR3 amino acid sequence and J gene to a known reactive TCR set. MIRA supplied the reference SARS-CoV-2 TCR set, which was filtered for enrichment in COVID-19-positive ImmuneCODE repertoires so that public or cross-reactive TCRs were removed. Based on the MIRA antigens, annotated TCRs were further analysed at the level of specific ORF or position within ORF. Breadth was defined as the number of annotated unique rearrangements divided by the total number of unique productive rearrangements, and depth was defined as the summed frequency of the annotated unique rearrangements. Two-sided Wilcoxon rank-sum tests were used to compare TCR breadth between groups. TCRdb took over this immuneACCESS table, retaining in-frame rearrangements with V and J assigned. Such tables are incomplete; in checked studies, under half of the missing clones stem from an unresolved V gene, and the remainder is unexplained. That table gives V, J and clone size, and the DNA gave D and trimming. This sample holds about 680,000 clones; more than 80% were observed only once. About 1.5% of the sample goes to the ten largest clones.

In its sample, this clone was seen a few times. Which antigen it targets is not known. Qualities for individual bases were not recorded, and no much larger clone is one base off. Taken from cysteine to phenylalanine, the CDR3 has 14 residues. Only the CDR3 portion is preserved as DNA: 42 bases, with reading frame beginning at the first base. The germline V gene specifies WSHSY as CDR1 and SAAADI as CDR2. V and J are truncated by 6 bases and 2 bases respectively, leaving an intervening sequence of 14 bases. Broader findings and caveats from the paper: Ad26.COV2.S recipients had higher spike-specific TCR breadth than placebo recipients (P = 0.0014). After vaccination, substantial breadth of spike-specific CD8+ and CD4+ T cell responses was reported. According to the authors, total T cell responses may have been underestimated by the TCR breadth and depth analyses. Vaccine and placebo recipients had similar non-spike TCR breadth, a finding consistent with the vaccine containing only spike. Comparing responses between vaccine doses or regimens was not something the study was powered to do.

The clonotype comes from a person between 18 and 65 years old who received the Ad26.COV2.S COVID-19 vaccine or a placebo. Material: peripheral blood, obtained in a trial of Ad26.COV2.S vaccine versus placebo. The V gene is TRBV10-2 and the J gene is TRBJ2-7; 6 matching bases give a weak D call of TRBD1. The CDR3 is CASRADRTAYEQYF. Here is the DNA: TGCGCCAGCAGAGCCGACAGGACCGCCTACGAGCAGTACTTC.